This T cell receptor beta chain was profiled in a study of shared clonotypes between healthy human individuals. Study results and limitations: Limitation of the genetic and exposure-history diversity represented came from the few donors.

This clone came up a few times. Antigen unknown. Each cell subset's genomic DNA was divided evenly among several immunoSEQ plates. The repertoire was sequenced with immunoSEQ multiplex PCR; TCRdb's copy has only in-frame clones and lacks some. Of under 1,100,000 clones listed, under 80% are singletons. There are 14 residues in the CDR3. Trimming left V 5 bases short and J 0 bases short, with 10 bases between. The germline V gene encodes CDR1 SEHNR and CDR2 FQNEAQ (reference sequence). The clonotype originates from a young man in good health. The chain uses TRBV7-9 and TRBJ1-1; D is undetermined. The sample was memory CD4+ T cells sorted from blood. The subset was: CD45RA-negative fraction. The CDR3, as DNA: TGTGCCAGCAGCCCAGATAAGATGAACACTGAAGCTTTCTTT. Translated, it gives CASSPDKMNTEAFF.